This TCR beta chain was documented in a study of response to subunit inactivated influenza vaccine (dated by TCRdb to the late 2010s). With regard to the full study: To follow how T cells responded to a trivalent subunit inactivated influenza vaccine, the researchers relied on deep quantitative profiling of the T cell receptor repertoire. General findings and caveats noted by the study authors: The authors suggested that each seasonal influenza vaccination may recruit only a limited number of new T cells.

This clonotype was found a few times. What this receptor recognizes is not known. No clone much larger than this one lies a single base away; base qualities are absent. The library relied on RT-PCR. The instrument given in TCRdb is Illumina HiSeq 2500. Through fastp at Q25 and MiXCR, TCRdb rebuilt clones from the public reads, retaining in-frame beta chains. Records with the same CDR3 protein are collapsed into one entry carrying the most frequent genes and DNA. A total of a few hundred thousand distinct CDR3 sequences appear in this sample, around 7.9% of them only once. Roughly 14% of the sample is in the top ten clones. Trimming removed 7 bases from V and 0 bases from J, leaving 2 bases between the germline ends. Via the germline V gene, CDR1 is SQVTM and CDR2 ANQGSEA. Spanning cysteine to phenylalanine, the CDR3 consists of 10 amino acids. Just the 30-base CDR3 DNA is kept, in frame starting at base 1.

Material: PBMCs from blood, obtained about 23 months after vaccination. The receptor was derived from a man in his fifties or sixties who received an inactivated influenza vaccine. Donor details come from another sample of the same person, matched by shared clones. The rearranged segments are TRBV29-1 and TRBJ2-3, with the D gene not clear enough to name. The DNA is TGCAGCGGGAGCACAGATACGCAGTATTTT. Its protein is CSGSTDTQYF.